The TCR beta chain described here comes from a study of T-cell memory formation after mild COVID-19. Study summary: Among the donors, TCR clusters were largely specific to each donor.

CDR1 is SGDLS and CDR2 is YYNGEE in the germline V gene. V lost 7 bases to trimming and J lost 0 bases, with 19 bases between them. The CDR3 extends over 16 amino acids. This clonotype was counted between two and nine times. As yet, its antigen is unknown. TCRdb passed the 5' RACE reads through MiXCR, listing each CDR3 protein once. The sample lists about 560,000 distinct CDR3 sequences, approximately 21% occurring once. Study outcomes and limitations: Whether second-wave clones peaking at day 37 were SARS-CoV-2 specific went unconfirmed. Among clones contracting day 15 to 85, CD4/CD8 was balanced, whereas later expanders leaned CD4+. Researchers found some responding clones in pre-infection memory, a sign that cross-reactive memory joined.

The clonotype originates from an adult woman who had mild COVID-19 (a few samples of this study predate the infection). Cell type and time point are not known. Sequenced sample: PBMCs or a T cell subset sorted from them (not recorded which). The genes are TRBV9 and TRBJ2-5, with D maybe TRBD2 (6 bases). The CDR3, as DNA: TGTGCCAGCTCTGCGGGGCCGTCTAGATACCAAGAGACCCAGTACTTC. Translating it yields CASSAGPSRYQETQYF.